This T cell receptor (beta chain) derives from a study of CD8 T cells in ankylosing spondylitis. In TCRdb, the 5' RACE reads were re-called with MiXCR into one record per CDR3 protein. The table has approximately 540,000 distinct CDR3 sequences, about 13% seen once. In its sample, this clonotype was seen many times. Its target is not known. The CDR3 is 14 amino acids. V lost 6 bases, J lost 4 bases, and 13 bases lay in between. General study findings and limits: Roughly eight highly homologous variants made up a TCR beta motif that seemed to typify ankylosing spondylitis blood.

The origin of this receptor is a male donor with ankylosing spondylitis. The V call is TRBV12-3 or TRBV12-4, the J call TRBJ2-1; D is unclear. Sequences were obtained from blood, either unsorted or a sorted T cell fraction (not recorded which). Here the CDR3 DNA reads TGTGCCAGCAGATCTATTGGTAATTACAATGAGCAGTTCTTC. Residues: CASRSIGNYNEQFF.